A single sample gave rise to the 4 T cell receptor beta chains below, sequenced in a study of blood T cell repertoires in COVID-19. This table comes from immunoSEQ multiplex PCR, and its TCRdb copy is limited to in-frame clones, with some not included. The profile shows about 190,000 clones, roughly 78% of them singletons. Sequences were obtained from peripheral blood. These receptors all come from a woman older than 75 with active or convalescent COVID-19.

The chain couples TRBV30 to TRBJ1-6, with D unresolved. CDR1 is GTSNPN, CDR2 SVGIG, per germline (reference sequence). The V end was cut by 1 base, the J end by 9 bases, with 10 bases between. The CDR3 has 13 residues. This CDR3 is CAWSGGGGSPLHF. Written as DNA, the CDR3 is TGTGCCTGGAGTGGGGGAGGAGGTTCACCCCTCCACTTT.

CDR3 sequence reads: CASSPPPGAYNEQFF. The CDR3 region has the DNA TGTGCCAGCTCACCACCCCCAGGGGCCTACAATGAGCAGTTCTTC. The chain is built from TRBV18 and TRBJ2-1; the D gene is possibly TRBD1 (6 bases). This CDR3 has 15 amino acids. Germline loops: CDR1 KGHSH, CDR2 LQKENI. Between the trimmed V and J ends, which lost 0 bases and 2 bases, there was a span of 8 bases.

DNA for the CDR3: TGTGCCACCAGCAGAGAAAGGACTGTCGATACGCAGTATTTT. The encoded protein is CATSRERTVDTQYF. This chain joins TRBV15 and TRBJ2-3; tentatively, D is TRBD2 (5 bases). Germline V lookup: CDR1 LNHNV, CDR2 YYDKDF (reference sequence). V lost 0 bases to trimming and J lost 6 bases, with 10 bases between them. The CDR3 totals 14 residues.

This clone has just a few counts. This chain connects TRBV2 to TRBJ1-2; tentatively, D is TRBD1 (6 bases). The CDR3 is made up of 16 amino acids. V dropped 2 bases and J dropped 3 bases, with 16 bases sitting between them. Germline-derived CDR1 and CDR2 are SNHLY and FYNNEI. The CDR3 region is CASSENLGGRYYGYTF. In DNA, the CDR3 is TGTGCCAGCAGTGAAAACTTGGGGGGGCGTTACTATGGCTACACCTTC.